This T cell receptor beta chain was obtained from a study of human T cells and chemical hapten exposure. Study at large: Per-sample TCR yields varied mainly from small pooled library volume differences. General observations from the study: TCRs whose frequency exceeded 1 in 1000 remained the same following DPC sensitization.

This clonotype was counted many times. Its antigen remains unidentified. TCRdb re-analysed the RACE reads in MiXCR, keeping a single row per CDR3 protein. This sample has 150,000 to 200,000 distinct CDR3 sequences, with 28% found just once. Time point meaning: patch test 3, about 24 weeks after DPC sensitization. Indicated treatment: therapeutic diphenylcyclopropenone sensitization with weekly scalp DPC. The ends were cut back, 5 bases at V and 0 bases at J, with 17 bases in the middle. There are 17 residues in the CDR3. Looked up from germline, CDR1 is DFQATT and CDR2 is SNEGSKA (reference sequence). The sample was whole blood, taken in connection with sensitization to the hapten diphenylcyclopropenone (DPC). J is TRBJ2-6 and V is TRBV20-1; TRBD1 is a possible D gene (6 bases). This receptor was identified in a woman between 18 and 29 years old with alopecia areata. Some clones in this sample may be carry-over from other donors' samples. CDR3 sequence reads: CSAPTGHRVSGANVLTF. The CDR3 nucleotides are TGCAGTGCTCCTACGGGACATAGGGTCTCTGGGGCCAACGTCCTGACTTTC.